Listed here are 28 T cell receptor beta chains from one sample, sequenced in a study of control samples from healthy donors and cancer patients (dated by TCRdb to the early 2020s). Preparation of the library involved the immunoSEQ multiplex PCR assay. The immuneACCESS repertoire file appears here via TCRdb, limited to in-frame rearrangements. These files lack a portion of the clones; in checked studies, under half of the deficit traces to unresolved V genes, and the cause of the others is not known. Here the sample has about 120,000 clones; roughly nine tenths occur a single time. The ten largest account for less than 9.5% of the sample. Sequenced input: blood. These TCRs come from a young woman in good health.

Worth noting for this clone: Germline and junction disagree at one end, which may indicate a read error. As DNA, the CDR3 is TGTGCCAGTAGTATATCCCGGACTAGCGGGCTAACAGATGCGCAGTATTTT. Protein product: CASSISRTSGLTDAQYF. The chain joins TRBV19 to TRBJ2-3, with 11 bases identical to TRBD2. The CDR3 consists of 17 residues. CDR1 and CDR2 (germline): LNHDA, SQIVND (reference sequence).

This chain joins TRBV6-5 and TRBJ1-1; TRBD1 is a possible D gene (5 bases). The CDR3 extends over 15 amino acids. The V and J ends lost 6 bases and 7 bases respectively, with 21 bases between them. Germline V CDR1 and CDR2: MNHEY, SVGAGI. In DNA, the CDR3 is TGTGCCAGCAGCGAGCTACTCTCAGGGTCGGGTGAAGCTTTCTTT. Protein product: CASSELLSGSGEAFF.

This chain connects TRBV7-3 to TRBJ2-7; TRBD2 agrees at 9 bases. Germline V lookup: CDR1 SGHTA, CDR2 FQGTGA. The J segment lost 1 base and the V segment lost 5 bases, leaving 9 bases of the junction unmatched. The CDR3 is 16 amino acids. The CDR3 reads CASSPIRREGSYEQYF. The DNA for the CDR3 is TGTGCCAGCAGCCCCATCCGGCGGGAGGGATCCTACGAGCAGTACTTC.

This clone has just a few counts. This chain uses TRBV7-2 with TRBJ2-7; the match to TRBD1 covers 7 bases. This CDR3 spans 14 amino acids. Trimming cost V 5 bases and J 2 bases; bases outside gene matches: 6. Germline values: CDR1 SGHTA, CDR2 FQGNSA. CDR3 sequence reads: CASSQGQTTYEQYF. DNA for the CDR3: TGTGCCAGCAGCCAGGGACAGACTACCTACGAGCAGTACTTC.

V usage is TRBV19 and J usage is TRBJ1-2, with TRBD1 identical over 10 bases. Per the germline V gene, CDR1 is LNHDA and CDR2 is SQIVND (reference sequence). The CDR3 extends over 13 amino acids. Trimming took 6 bases from V and 5 from J; bases not matched to a gene: 3. CDR3 bases: TGTGCCAGTAGGGACAGGGGGAGTTATGGCTACACCTTC. This sequence encodes CASRDRGSYGYTF.

The chain is built from TRBV3-1 (or the pseudogene TRBV3-2) and TRBJ2-7; D ambiguous. Germline CDR1 and CDR2: LGHDT and YNNKEL (reference sequence). The V end was cut by 5 bases, the J end by 2 bases, with 10 bases between. The CDR3 covers 13 residues. This CDR3 is CASSDHPPYEQYF. As DNA, the CDR3 is TGTGCCAGCAGCGACCATCCCCCCTACGAGCAGTACTTC.

The chain couples TRBV11-2 to TRBJ2-2; D is possibly TRBD1 (6 bases). Germline V lookup: CDR1 SGHAT, CDR2 FQNNGV. The CDR3 has 15 amino acids. Trimming removed 4 bases at V and 4 bases at J, with 13 bases between. CDR3 coding DNA: TGTGCCAGCAGCTCTCAGGGGCTGGTCACCGGGGAGCTGTTTTTT. It specifies CASSSQGLVTGELFF.

The chain has TRBV5-6 and TRBJ2-2; D not certain. The CDR3 contains 14 residues. V lost 2 bases to trimming and J lost 4 bases, with 9 bases between them. The germline V gene encodes CDR1 SGHDT and CDR2 YYEEEE. CDR3 DNA: TGTGCCAGCAGCTTTCCCAGAGTCACCGGGGAGCTGTTTTTT. Protein product: CASSFPRVTGELFF.

The rearrangement links TRBV7-2 to TRBJ2-3, with D perhaps TRBD1 (7 bases). V lost 3 bases and J lost 1, with 20 bases in between. This CDR3 spans 18 amino acids. CDR1 is SGHTA and CDR2 is FQGNSA in the germline V gene. The CDR3 region has the DNA TGTGCCAGCAGCTTCGTTTTATCAGGGGGGTCAGGCACAGATACGCAGTATTTT. This sequence encodes CASSFVLSGGSGTDTQYF.

V usage is TRBV7-9 and J usage is TRBJ2-4, with D possibly being TRBD1 or TRBD2 (5 bases each). CDR3 length: 14 residues. The V gene's germline CDR1 is SEHNR and CDR2 FQNEAQ (reference sequence). The ends were cut back, 2 bases at V and 9 bases at J, with 14 bases in the middle. The chain's CDR3 is CASSLRGALGIQYF. The CDR3 coding sequence is TGTGCCAGCAGCTTAAGAGGGGCTTTGGGCATTCAGTACTTC. The variable domain in full, with the rest retrieved from reference TRBV7-9 and TRBJ2-4, is DTGVSQNPRHKITKRGQNVTFRCDPISEHNRLYWYRQTLGQGPEFLTYFQNEAQLEKSRLLSDRFSAERPKGSFSTLEIQRTEQGDSAMYLCASSLRGALGIQYFGAGTRLSVL.

The chain is built from TRBV6-5 and TRBJ1-2, with a possible D match to TRBD1 (6 bases). Germline-derived CDR1 and CDR2 are MNHEY and SVGAGI. The CDR3 is made up of 15 amino acids. V was cut by 3 bases and J by 4 bases, with 15 bases left in between. CDR3: CASSYMRGASYGYTF. In nucleotides, the CDR3 is TGTGCCAGCAGTTATATGAGGGGGGCGAGCTATGGCTACACCTTC.

This rearrangement joins TRBV29-1 to TRBJ2-3; possible D gene TRBD2, 5 bases. CDR1 is SQVTM, CDR2 ANQGSEA, per germline. The CDR3 has 13 residues. V was cut by 3 bases and J by 4 bases, with 11 bases left in between. The CDR3 sequence is CSVEGLAADTQYF. Written as DNA, the CDR3 is TGCAGCGTTGAGGGTCTAGCTGCAGATACGCAGTATTTT.

The genes are TRBV11-3 and TRBJ2-1; D possibly uses TRBD1 or TRBD2 (5 bases each). The CDR3 is 15 amino acids. Deletions cut 0 bases from V and 5 bases from J, with 11 bases between. Germline values: CDR1 SGHNT, CDR2 YENEEA. DNA of the CDR3: TGTGCCAGCAGCTTAGAGGCAGGGACCAACAATGAGCAGTTCTTC. Residues: CASSLEAGTNNEQFF.

This chain links TRBV10-3 with TRBJ1-1; D not resolved. V dropped 3 bases and J dropped 5 bases, with 16 bases sitting between them. Germline CDR1 and CDR2: ENHRY and SYGVKD. The CDR3 has 15 amino acids. The CDR3 DNA sequence: TGTGCCATCAGTGATACGGGATTCGGCAGAACTGAAGCTTTCTTT. This encodes CAISDTGFGRTEAFF.

This CDR3 is CATSDFGSGTTGELFF. The DNA of the CDR3 is TGTGCCACCAGTGATTTCGGCAGCGGGACCACCGGGGAGCTGTTTTTT. This chain links TRBV24-1 with TRBJ2-2; TRBD2 matches at 7 bases. Germline V lookup: CDR1 KGHDR, CDR2 SFDVKD. The CDR3 runs 16 residues. V shed 1 base, J shed 4 bases, and the junction held 5 bases outside the gene matches.

The V gene is TRBV12-5, the J gene TRBJ1-2; tentatively, D is TRBD1 (6 bases). Trimming took 2 bases from V and 8 from J, leaving 21 bases between them. CDR1 and CDR2 (germline): LGHNT, FRNRAP. CDR3 length: 16 residues. CDR3 sequence (DNA): TGTGCTAGTGGTTTGATATCGGGTCAGGGGCCTAGGGGCTACACCTTC. Translation gives CASGLISGQGPRGYTF.

Only one count was recorded for this clone. The chain's CDR3 is CASSPQGAGNQPQHF. The CDR3 DNA is TGTGCCAGCTCACCACAGGGGGCGGGCAATCAGCCCCAGCATTTT. The rearrangement links TRBV18 to TRBJ1-5; 7 positions match TRBD1. The CDR3 runs 15 residues. Trimming removed 1 base from V and 2 bases from J; junction bases left unmatched: 2. The germline V gene has CDR1 KGHSH and CDR2 LQKENI.

The chain uses TRBV19 and TRBJ1-4, with 9 positions matching TRBD1. CDR1 is LNHDA and CDR2 is SQIVND in the germline V gene (reference sequence). The trim removed 3 bases at V and 2 bases at J, leaving 10 bases unmatched. This CDR3 has 18 residues. The CDR3 reads CASSIPGQGLVTNEKLFF. DNA of the CDR3: TGTGCCAGTAGTATCCCGGGACAGGGATTAGTCACTAATGAAAAACTGTTTTTT.

This rearrangement joins TRBV7-9 to TRBJ1-1; D possibly corresponds to TRBD1 (6 bases). The germline V gene has CDR1 SEHNR and CDR2 FQNEAQ (reference sequence). Trimming removed 4 bases from V and 4 bases from J, with 13 bases in between. The CDR3 has 14 residues. This chain's CDR3 is CASSSYQGGTEAFF. CDR3 in DNA: TGTGCCAGCAGCTCCTATCAAGGGGGCACTGAAGCTTTCTTT.

V and J are TRBV14 and TRBJ2-1, with TRBD1 matching over 7 bases. V dropped 4 bases and J dropped 4; count of bases not matched to a gene: 10. This CDR3 has 16 residues. Per the germline V gene, CDR1 is SGHDN and CDR2 is FVKESK. CDR3 DNA: TGTGCCAGCAGCCGAACCGACAGGGCCCTATACAATGAGCAGTTCTTC. Amino acid sequence: CASSRTDRALYNEQFF.

The CDR3 region is CASSLGGTPGTDTQYF. In DNA form, the CDR3 reads TGTGCCAGCAGCCTCGGGGGGACCCCCGGGACAGATACGCAGTATTTT. This chain uses TRBV7-9 with TRBJ2-3; 7 bases are shared with TRBD2. Germline V CDR1 and CDR2: SEHNR, FQNEAQ (reference sequence). The CDR3 is 16 residues long. V dropped 5 bases and J dropped 3; count of bases not matched to a gene: 11.

J is TRBJ2-3 and V is TRBV9; TRBD1 aligns across 7 bases. The CDR3 has 16 residues. Germline-derived CDR1 and CDR2 are SGDLS and YYNGEE. The J segment lost 2 bases and the V segment lost 0 bases, leaving 6 bases of the junction unmatched. The CDR3, as DNA: TGTGCCAGCAGCGTAGCGGGGACAGTCCCCACAGATACGCAGTATTTT. It codes for CASSVAGTVPTDTQYF.

This chain joins TRBV24-1 and TRBJ1-6; 7 bases agree with TRBD1. The CDR3 length is 16 residues. The ends lost 4 bases at V and 6 bases at J; junction bases unmatched: 8. CDR1 and CDR2 from the germline V gene are KGHDR and SFDVKD. The CDR3 region is CATSELGTAINSPLHF. The CDR3, as DNA: TGTGCCACCAGTGAATTAGGGACAGCTATTAATTCACCCCTCCACTTT.

This sequence joins TRBV12-3 or TRBV12-4 and TRBJ1-6; D gene uncertain. V was trimmed by 6 bases and J by 14 bases, leaving 17 bases between them. The CDR3 runs 13 residues. As DNA, the CDR3 is TGTGCCAGCAGGAAATTGGGCCAGCGAGCCCTCCACTTT. Translated, it gives CASRKLGQRALHF.

The chain uses TRBV4-2 and TRBJ2-1; no clear D. Trimming took off 0 bases at V and 0 bases at J, with 6 bases between the two ends. This CDR3 contains 15 residues. From germline, CDR1 is LGHNA and CDR2 YNFKEQ. CDR3 protein: CASSQDSSSYNEQFF. In DNA, the CDR3 is TGTGCCAGCAGCCAAGATTCGAGCTCCTACAATGAGCAGTTCTTC.

In DNA, the CDR3 is TGTGCCAGTAGTCTCGGACTAGCGGGCCTAGATACGCAGTATTTT. It codes for CASSLGLAGLDTQYF. The chain couples TRBV19 to TRBJ2-3, with 11 bases lining up with TRBD2. Germline CDR1 LNHDA, CDR2 SQIVND (reference sequence). The CDR3 consists of 15 residues. The junction had 6 bases not matched to a gene; V was cut back by 5 bases and J by 5 bases.

The rearrangement links TRBV6-2 or TRBV6-3 to TRBJ1-5, with TRBD1 matching over 9 bases. Germline values: CDR1 MNHEY, CDR2 SVGEGT. This CDR3 is built from 16 residues. The V gene end was trimmed by 6 bases and the J gene end by 4 bases; junction bases not matched to a gene: 10. In DNA, the CDR3 is TGTGCCAGCAGCCCCGGGACAGGGATACAGAATCAGCCCCAGCATTTT. Translation gives CASSPGTGIQNQPQHF.

V is TRBV7-9 and J is TRBJ2-5; no clear D gene. This CDR3 region has 15 residues. Trimming pared 5 bases from V and 2 bases from J, leaving 15 bases between. Germline CDR1 and CDR2: SEHNR and FQNEAQ (reference sequence). In DNA, the CDR3 is TGTGCCAGCAGCCGCCTGGGAAGGAATCAAGAGACCCAGTACTTC. This encodes CASSRLGRNQETQYF. Full variable domain (remainder filled in from reference TRBV7-9 and TRBJ2-5): DTGVSQNPRHKITKRGQNVTFRCDPISEHNRLYWYRQTLGQGPEFLTYFQNEAQLEKSRLLSDRFSAERPKGSFSTLEIQRTEQGDSAMYLCASSRLGRNQETQYFGPGTRLLVL.